This TCR beta chain was captured by sequencing in a study of T-cell reconstitution after alpha-beta-depleted transplantation in children. This clonotype was seen more than once but under ten times. What it recognizes is unknown. Study-wide results and caveats: In patients about two months after transplant, alpha-beta T cells reportedly arose from several hundred expanded graft clones. The origin of high day-60 TCRbeta diversity in some patients lay in surviving recipient T cells and thymic progenitors. T-cell counts and diversity were attributed mostly to newly produced T cells one year after transplant.

The authors prepared the TCRbeta library with unique molecular identifiers. Each CDR3 protein is one row after TCRdb ran MiXCR on the PCR reads. The data hold a few hundred thousand distinct CDR3 sequences, with approximately 12% observed a single time. Germline CDR1 is LNHDA and CDR2 is SQIVND (reference sequence). There are 11 residues in the CDR3. Trimming took off 8 bases at V and 3 bases at J, with 6 bases between the two ends. The receptor was isolated from a male patient under 18 who had a stem cell transplant for acute myeloid leukemia, so the T cells may come from the graft donor. The rearrangement uses TRBV19 and TRBJ2-3, with no clear D. The material sequenced was PBMCs, mostly from graft donor cells, taken 360 days after TCRalphabeta/CD19-depleted stem cell transplant. The CDR3 DNA reads TGTGCCAGTCAGCTGACAGATACGCAGTATTTT. The encoded protein is CASQLTDTQYF.